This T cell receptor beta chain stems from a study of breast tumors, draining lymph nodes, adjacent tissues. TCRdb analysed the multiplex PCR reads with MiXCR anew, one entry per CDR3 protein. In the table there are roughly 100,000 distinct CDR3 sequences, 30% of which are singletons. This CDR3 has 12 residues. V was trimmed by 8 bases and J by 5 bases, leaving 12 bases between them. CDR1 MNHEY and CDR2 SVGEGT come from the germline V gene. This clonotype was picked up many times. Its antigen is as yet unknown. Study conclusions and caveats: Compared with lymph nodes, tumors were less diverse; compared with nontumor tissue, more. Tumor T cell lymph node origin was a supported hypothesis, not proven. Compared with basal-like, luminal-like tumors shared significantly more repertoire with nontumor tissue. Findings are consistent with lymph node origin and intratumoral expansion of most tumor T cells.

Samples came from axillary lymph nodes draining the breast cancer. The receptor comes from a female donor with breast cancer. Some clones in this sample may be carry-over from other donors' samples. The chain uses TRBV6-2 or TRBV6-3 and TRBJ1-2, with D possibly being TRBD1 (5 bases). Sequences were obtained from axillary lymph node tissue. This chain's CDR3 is CASSRDGYGYTF. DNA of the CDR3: TGTGCCAGCTCACGGGACGGGTATGGCTACACCTTC.